This T cell receptor (beta chain) was recovered during a study of cytomegalovirus exposure and HLA in healthy donors. A multiplex PCR was run with 60 Vbeta primers and 13 Jbeta primers. This table comes from immunoSEQ multiplex PCR, and its TCRdb copy is limited to in-frame clones, with some not included. The table shows about 150,000 clones, with about three quarters occurring only once. This CDR3 region has 11 residues. Germline CDR1 reads GTSNPN; CDR2 reads SVGIG (reference sequence). V was pared by 3 bases and J by 13 bases, with 5 bases of the junction left unmatched. Specimen: PBMCs. The TCR comes from a woman between 45 and 65 years old in good health and CMV-seropositive. The chain is built from TRBV30 and TRBJ1-4; 7 bases are shared with TRBD1. This CDR3 is CAWRYSGGLFF. As DNA, the CDR3 is TGTGCCTGGAGATATTCAGGGGGACTGTTTTTT.